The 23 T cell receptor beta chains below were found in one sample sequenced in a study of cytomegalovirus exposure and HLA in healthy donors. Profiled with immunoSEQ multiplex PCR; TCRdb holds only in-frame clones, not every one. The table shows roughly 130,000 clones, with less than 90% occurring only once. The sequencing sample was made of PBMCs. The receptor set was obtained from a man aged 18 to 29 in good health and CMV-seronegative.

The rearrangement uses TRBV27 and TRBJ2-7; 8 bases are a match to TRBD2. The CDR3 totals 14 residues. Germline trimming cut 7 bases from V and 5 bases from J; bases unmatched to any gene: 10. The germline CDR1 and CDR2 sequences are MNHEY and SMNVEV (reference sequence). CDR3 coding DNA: TGTGCCAGCAAGGAGGGTCGGGAGGGGAACGAGCAGTACTTC. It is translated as CASKEGREGNEQYF.

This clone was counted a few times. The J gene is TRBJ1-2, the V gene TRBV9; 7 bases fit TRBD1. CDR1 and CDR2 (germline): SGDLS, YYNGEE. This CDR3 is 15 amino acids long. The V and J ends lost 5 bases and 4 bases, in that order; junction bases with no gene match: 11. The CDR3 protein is CASSPRTGDSYGYTF. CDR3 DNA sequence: TGTGCCAGCAGTCCCCGGACAGGAGACTCCTATGGCTACACCTTC.

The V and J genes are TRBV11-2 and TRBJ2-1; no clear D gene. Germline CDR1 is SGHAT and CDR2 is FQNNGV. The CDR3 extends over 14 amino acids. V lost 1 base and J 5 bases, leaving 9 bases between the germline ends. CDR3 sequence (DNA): TGTGCCAGCAGCTTAGTTGCGGAGAACAATGAGCAGTTCTTC. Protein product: CASSLVAENNEQFF.

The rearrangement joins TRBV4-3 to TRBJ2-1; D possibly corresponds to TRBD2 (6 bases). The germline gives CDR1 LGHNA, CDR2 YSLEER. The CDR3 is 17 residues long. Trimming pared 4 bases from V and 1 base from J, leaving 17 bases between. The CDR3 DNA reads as TGCGCCAGCAGCCGCAATTGGGACTGGAGTTCCTACAATGAGCAGTTCTTC. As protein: CASSRNWDWSSYNEQFF.

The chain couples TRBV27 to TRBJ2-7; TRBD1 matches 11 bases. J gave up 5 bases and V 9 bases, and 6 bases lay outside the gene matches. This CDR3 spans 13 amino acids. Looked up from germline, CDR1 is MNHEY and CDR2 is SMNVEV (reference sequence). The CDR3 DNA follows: TGTGCCAGTCGGACAGGGGGCAATGACGAGCAGTACTTC. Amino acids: CASRTGGNDEQYF.

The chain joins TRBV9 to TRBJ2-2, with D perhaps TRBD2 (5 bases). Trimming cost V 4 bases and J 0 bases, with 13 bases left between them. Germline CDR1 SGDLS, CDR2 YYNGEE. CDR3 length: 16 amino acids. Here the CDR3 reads CASSPRTGPNTGELFF. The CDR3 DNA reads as TGTGCCAGCAGCCCCCGGACTGGCCCGAACACCGGGGAGCTGTTTTTT.

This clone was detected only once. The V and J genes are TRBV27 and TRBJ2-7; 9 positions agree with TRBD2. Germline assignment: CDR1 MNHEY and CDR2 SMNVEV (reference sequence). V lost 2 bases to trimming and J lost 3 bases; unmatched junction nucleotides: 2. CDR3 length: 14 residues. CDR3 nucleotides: TGTGCCAGCAGTTTAGCTAGCGGGAACTACGAGCAGTACTTC. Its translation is CASSLASGNYEQYF.

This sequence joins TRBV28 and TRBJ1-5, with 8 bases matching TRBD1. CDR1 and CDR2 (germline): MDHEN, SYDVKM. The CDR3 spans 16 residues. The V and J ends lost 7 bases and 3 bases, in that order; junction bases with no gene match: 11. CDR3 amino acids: CASTPQGTGINQPQHF. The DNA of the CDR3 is TGTGCCAGCACCCCCCAGGGGACAGGAATCAATCAGCCCCAGCATTTT.

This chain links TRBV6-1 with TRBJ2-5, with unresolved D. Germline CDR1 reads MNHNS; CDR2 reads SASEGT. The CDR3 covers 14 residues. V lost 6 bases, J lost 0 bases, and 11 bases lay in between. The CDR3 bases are TGTGCCAGCAGGGCGACACACAACCAAGAGACCCAGTACTTC. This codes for CASRATHNQETQYF.

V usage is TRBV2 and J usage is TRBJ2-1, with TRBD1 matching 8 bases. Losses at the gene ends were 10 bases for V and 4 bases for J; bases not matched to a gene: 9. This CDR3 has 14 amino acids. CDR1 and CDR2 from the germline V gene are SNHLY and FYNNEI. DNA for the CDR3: TGTGCCACAGTGGACAGGGCTGTTTACAATGAGCAGTTCTTC. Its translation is CATVDRAVYNEQFF. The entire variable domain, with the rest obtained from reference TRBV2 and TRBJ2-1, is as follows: EPEVTQTPSHQVTQMGQEVILRCVPISNHLYFYWYRQILGQKVEFLVSFYNNEISEKSEIFDDQFSVERPDGSNFTLKIRSTKLEDSAMYFCATVDRAVYNEQFFGPGTRLTVL.

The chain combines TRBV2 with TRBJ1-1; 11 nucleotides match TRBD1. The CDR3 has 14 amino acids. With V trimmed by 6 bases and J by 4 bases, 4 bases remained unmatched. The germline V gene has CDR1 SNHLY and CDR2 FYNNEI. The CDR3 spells CASRDRGLGTEAFF. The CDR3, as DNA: TGTGCCAGCAGGGACAGGGGGCTCGGCACTGAAGCTTTCTTT.

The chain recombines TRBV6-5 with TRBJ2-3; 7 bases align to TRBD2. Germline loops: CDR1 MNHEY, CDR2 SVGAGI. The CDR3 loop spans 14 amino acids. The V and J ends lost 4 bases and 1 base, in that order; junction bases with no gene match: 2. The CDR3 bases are TGTGCCAGCAGTTGGGGGGGTGGCACAGATACGCAGTATTTT. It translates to CASSWGGGTDTQYF.

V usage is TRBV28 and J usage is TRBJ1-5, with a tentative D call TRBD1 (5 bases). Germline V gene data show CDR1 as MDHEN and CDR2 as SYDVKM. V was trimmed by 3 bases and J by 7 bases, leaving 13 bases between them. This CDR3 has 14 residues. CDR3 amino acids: CASSFTQQVQPQHF. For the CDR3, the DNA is TGTGCCAGCAGTTTTACCCAACAGGTCCAGCCCCAGCATTTT.

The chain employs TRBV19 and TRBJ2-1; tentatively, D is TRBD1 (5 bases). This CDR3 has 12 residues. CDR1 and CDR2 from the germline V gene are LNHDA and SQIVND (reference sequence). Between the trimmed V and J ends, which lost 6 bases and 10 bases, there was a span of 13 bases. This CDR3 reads CASSPPTGEQFF. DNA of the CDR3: TGTGCCAGTAGCCCTCCTACAGGAGAGCAGTTCTTC.

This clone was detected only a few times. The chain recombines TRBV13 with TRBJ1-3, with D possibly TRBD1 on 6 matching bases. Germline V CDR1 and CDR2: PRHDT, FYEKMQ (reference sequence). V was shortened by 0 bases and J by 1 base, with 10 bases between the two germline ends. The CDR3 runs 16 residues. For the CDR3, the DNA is TGTGCCAGCAGCTTAGGCCTAACAGGGTCTGGAAACACCATATATTTT. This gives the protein CASSLGLTGSGNTIYF.

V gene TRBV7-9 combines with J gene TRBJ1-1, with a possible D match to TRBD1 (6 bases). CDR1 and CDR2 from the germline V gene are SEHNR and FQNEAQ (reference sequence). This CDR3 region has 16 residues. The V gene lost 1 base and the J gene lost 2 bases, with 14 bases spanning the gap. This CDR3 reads CASSLGFRGTNTEAFF. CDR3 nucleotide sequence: TGTGCCAGCAGCTTAGGATTCAGGGGAACTAACACTGAAGCTTTCTTT.

The CDR3 loop reads CASSSREGYEQYF. CDR3 DNA: TGTGCCAGCAGCTCCAGGGAGGGCTACGAGCAGTACTTC. This rearrangement joins TRBV11-3 to TRBJ2-7; TRBD2 aligns across 7 bases. Germline loops: CDR1 SGHNT, CDR2 YENEEA. V shed 4 bases, J shed 3 bases, and the junction held 3 bases outside the gene matches. The CDR3 loop spans 13 amino acids.

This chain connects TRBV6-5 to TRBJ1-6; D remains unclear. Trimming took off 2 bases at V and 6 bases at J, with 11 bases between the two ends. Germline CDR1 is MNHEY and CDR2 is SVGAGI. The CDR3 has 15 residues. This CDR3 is CASSYTDSANSPLHF. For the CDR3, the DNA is TGTGCCAGCAGTTACACCGACTCTGCTAATTCACCCCTCCACTTT.

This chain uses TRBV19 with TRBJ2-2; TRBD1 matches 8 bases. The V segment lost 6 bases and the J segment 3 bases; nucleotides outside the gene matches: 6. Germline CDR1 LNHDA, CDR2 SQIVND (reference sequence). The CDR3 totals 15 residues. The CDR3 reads CASSRTDRDTGELFF. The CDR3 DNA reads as TGTGCCAGTAGCAGAACGGACAGGGACACCGGGGAGCTGTTTTTT.

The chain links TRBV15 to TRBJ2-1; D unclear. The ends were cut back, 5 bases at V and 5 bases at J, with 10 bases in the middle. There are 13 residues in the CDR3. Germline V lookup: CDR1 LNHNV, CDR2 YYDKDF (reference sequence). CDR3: CATSERPNNEQFF. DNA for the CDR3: TGTGCCACCAGCGAGCGACCCAACAATGAGCAGTTCTTC.

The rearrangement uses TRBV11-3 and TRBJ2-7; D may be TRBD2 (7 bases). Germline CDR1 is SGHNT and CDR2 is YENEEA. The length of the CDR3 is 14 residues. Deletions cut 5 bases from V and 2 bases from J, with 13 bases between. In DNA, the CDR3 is TGTGCCAGCAGCCTGGGGGGGGGCCCCTACGAGCAGTACTTC. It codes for CASSLGGGPYEQYF.

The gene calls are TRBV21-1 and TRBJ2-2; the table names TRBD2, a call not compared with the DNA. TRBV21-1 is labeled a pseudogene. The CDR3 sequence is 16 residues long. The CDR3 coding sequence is TGTGCCAGCAGATCCCTAGCGGGGGAGAACACCGGGGAGCTGTTTTTT. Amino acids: CASRSLAGENTGELFF.

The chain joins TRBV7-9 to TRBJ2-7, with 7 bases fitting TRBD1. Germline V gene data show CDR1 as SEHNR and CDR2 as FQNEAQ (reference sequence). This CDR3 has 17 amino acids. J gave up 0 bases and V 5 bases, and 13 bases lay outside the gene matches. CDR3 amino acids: CASSPSARTGYSYEQYF. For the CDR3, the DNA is TGTGCCAGCAGCCCCAGCGCCCGGACAGGTTACTCCTACGAGCAGTACTTC.